This TCR beta chain was recorded in a study of beta chain features in type 1 diabetes. Reverse transcription of all isolated RNA meant that expressed TCRB transcripts were sequenced. Naive, central memory and regulatory T cell samples averaged about 3.57 million reads. TCRdb keeps only in-frame clones here, not all; method: immunoSEQ multiplex PCR. The sample includes 160,000 or so clones, approximately 8.8% of them seen just once. Notes on the study in general: Across all four CD4+ subsets, people with type 1 diabetes showed modestly shorter TCRB CDR3s. These data did not resolve whether HLA type affects TCRB rearrangement.

This CDR3 is 12 amino acids long. CDR1 and CDR2 from the germline V gene are MDHEN and SYDVKM. The germline V and J ends were trimmed by 6 bases and 4 bases, with 10 bases remaining between them. This clone was seen only a few times. Antigen: not known. Central memory, naive, regulatory and stem cell-like memory CD4+ cells were sorted by CD45RO/CCR7/CD25/CD127/CD95/CD27. This TCR derives from a woman between 25 and 40 years old with type 1 diabetes. The gene calls are TRBV28 and TRBJ2-7; the D is unclear. The sample taken for sequencing was central memory CD4+ T cells from blood. The CDR3 region has the DNA TGTGCCAGCAGAAGAGCCGCTTACGAGCAGTACTTC. This sequence encodes CASRRAAYEQYF.